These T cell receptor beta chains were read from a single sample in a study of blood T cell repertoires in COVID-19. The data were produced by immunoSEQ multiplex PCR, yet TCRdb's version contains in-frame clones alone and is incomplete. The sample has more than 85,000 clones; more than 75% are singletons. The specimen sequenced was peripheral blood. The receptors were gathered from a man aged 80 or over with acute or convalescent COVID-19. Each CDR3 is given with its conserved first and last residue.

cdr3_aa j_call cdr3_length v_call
CASRLQGADTEAFF TRBJ1-1 14 TRBV2
CAWSGSSNQPQHF TRBJ1-5 13 TRBV30
CASSTQTGRDGYTF TRBJ1-2 14 TRBV11-2
CASSQDAGRGIEQYF TRBJ2-7 15 TRBV4-1
CASSLDEGRTQYF TRBJ2-5 13 TRBV7-2
CASSLSLGDNYGYTF TRBJ1-2 15 TRBV5-5
CASSPSGLAGFTDTQYF TRBJ2-3 17 TRBV19
CASSISLANYGYTF TRBJ1-2 14 TRBV19
CASSFGQGLGYTF TRBJ1-2 13 TRBV5-6
CASSSPRGGNEQFF TRBJ2-1 14 TRBV6-5
CASSVDRDTEAFF TRBJ1-1 13 TRBV9
CAWSVTSGDEKLFF TRBJ1-4 14 TRBV30
CASSAEDSLGINNEQFF TRBJ2-1 17 TRBV21-1
CASSYLDSSYNEQFF TRBJ2-1 15 TRBV6-6
CASSVRGGNQETQYF TRBJ2-5 15 TRBV9
CASSYGTGVGNTIYF TRBJ1-3 15 TRBV6-6